The following is a T cell receptor (beta chain) sequence with its context. In the authors' workflow: Amplifying reference gene primers gave estimates of nucleated cell counts. Some clones are missing from TCRdb's copy, which holds only in-frame ones; the method was immunoSEQ multiplex PCR. That table gives V, J and clone size, and the DNA gave D and trimming. The table has around 170,000 clones, under 90% seen once; the top ten hold 13% to 15%. This sample is part of a study of blood T cell repertoires in COVID-19. Study at large: Samples taken during acute and convalescent COVID-19 were collected in the United States, Italy and Spain. Nucleic acid was either cDNA or gDNA, and it came from T cells, B-cell-depleted T cells, or PBMCs.

This TCR derives from a man aged 30 to 45 with active or convalescent COVID-19. The specimen was peripheral blood.

The CDR3 DNA reads TGTGCCAGCAGACAGGGCCAGGGTGAAGCTTTCTTT. Encoded protein: CASRQGQGEAFF. V and J are TRBV6-5 and TRBJ1-1; TRBD1 is a possible D gene (6 bases). Trimming took off 6 bases at V and 7 bases at J, with 12 bases between the two ends. Looked up from germline, CDR1 is MNHEY and CDR2 is SVGAGI. This CDR3 has 12 amino acids.